This TCR beta chain stems from a study of early T cells in non-severe SARS-CoV-2 infection. For the study at large: Whole-blood bulk RNA, unsorted, was sequenced, and chains were unpaired. Study-level findings and limits: The VDJdb matching leaned toward anti-spike CD8 responses and overlooked private and CD4 specificities.

This clonotype has a count of ten or more. Its specificity is not known. Unique molecular identifiers were added to individual cDNA molecules. Each CDR3 protein is one row after TCRdb ran MiXCR on the 5' RACE reads. The sample carries more than 65,000 distinct CDR3 sequences, 14% recorded once. V gave up 4 bases and J gave up 8 bases, with 9 bases separating them. Germline V gene data show CDR1 as SNHLY and CDR2 as FYNNEI. This CDR3 contains 12 residues. This chain links TRBV2 with TRBJ2-1; D is ambiguous. Specimen: whole blood, collected at baseline. The clonotype was recovered from an adult who was a healthcare worker with PCR-confirmed SARS-CoV-2 infection or an uninfected control (not recorded which). In DNA form, the CDR3 reads TGTGCCAGCAGTGGGTCGGATCATGAGCAGTTCTTC. Translation gives CASSGSDHEQFF.